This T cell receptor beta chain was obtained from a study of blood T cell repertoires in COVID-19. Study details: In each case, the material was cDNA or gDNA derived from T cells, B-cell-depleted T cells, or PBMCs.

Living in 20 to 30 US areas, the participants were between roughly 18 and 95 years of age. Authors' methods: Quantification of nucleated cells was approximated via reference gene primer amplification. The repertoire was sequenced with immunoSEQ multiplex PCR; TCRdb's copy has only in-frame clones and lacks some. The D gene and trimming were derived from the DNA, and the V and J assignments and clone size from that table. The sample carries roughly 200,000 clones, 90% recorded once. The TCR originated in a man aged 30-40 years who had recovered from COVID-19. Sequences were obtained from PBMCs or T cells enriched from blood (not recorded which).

CDR3 protein: CASSFIPDTQYF. DNA for the CDR3: TGTGCCAGCAGTTTTATCCCAGATACGCAGTATTTT. V is TRBV12-3 or TRBV12-4 and J is TRBJ2-3; D call uncertain. V lost 3 bases and J 4 bases, leaving 5 bases between the germline ends. The CDR3 spans 12 residues.